This passage covers 32 T cell receptor beta chains from one sample sequenced in a study of T cell responses to AZD1222 COVID-19 vaccine. TCRdb's copy holds only in-frame clones and misses some; the assay was immunoSEQ multiplex PCR. Here the sample spans about 170,000 clones, approximately 95% being singletons. The input for sequencing was peripheral blood, taken on day 0 of AZD1222 vaccination. The origin of the receptors is an adult in good health.

The chain joins TRBV10-2 to TRBJ2-5; possibly TRBD1 for D (6 bases). Between the trimmed V and J ends, which lost 5 bases and 4 bases, there was a span of 17 bases. Germline CDR1 reads WSHSY; CDR2 reads SAAADI. CDR3 size: 15 residues. In DNA, the CDR3 is TGCGCCAGCAGTAAGATACAGGGAGCTGGAGAGACCCAGTACTTC. Its translation: CASSKIQGAGETQYF.

This chain connects TRBV27 to TRBJ2-7, with 7 positions matching TRBD1. The CDR3 extends over 17 amino acids. V was clipped by 5 bases and J by 2 bases; unmatched bases: 15. CDR1 MNHEY and CDR2 SMNVEV come from the germline V gene (reference sequence). The CDR3 DNA sequence: TGTGCCAGCAGTACTCGACAGGGCGGTATTGGTGCCTACGAGCAGTACTTC. It encodes CASSTRQGGIGAYEQYF.

This clone was found a few times. J is TRBJ2-3 and V is TRBV5-1, with a tentative D call TRBD2 (7 bases). The CDR3 runs to 15 residues. Germline V CDR1 and CDR2: SGHRS, YFSETQ. The ends were cut back, 0 bases at V and 2 bases at J, with 10 bases in the middle. CDR3 loop: CASSLARGATDTQYF. For the CDR3, the DNA is TGCGCCAGCAGCTTGGCCCGGGGGGCCACAGATACGCAGTATTTT. Using reference TRBV5-1 and TRBJ2-3 for the parts outside the CDR3, the full variable domain is KAGVTQTPRYLIKTRGQQVTLSCSPISGHRSVSWYQQTPGQGLQFLFEYFSETQRNKGNFPGRFSGRQFSNSRSEMNVSTLELGDSALYLCASSLARGATDTQYFGPGTRLTVL.

This chain links TRBV14 with TRBJ1-1; perhaps TRBD1 as D (5 bases). The CDR3 contains 13 residues. Per the germline V gene, CDR1 is SGHDN and CDR2 is FVKESK. With 1 base removed from V and 11 bases from J, the gap between germline ends came to 14 bases. The CDR3 coding sequence is TGTGCCAGCAGCCAAGTTCCGACAGCCGATGCTTTCTTT. It encodes CASSQVPTADAFF.

This chain connects TRBV12-3 or TRBV12-4 to TRBJ1-1; D not resolved. The V and J ends lost 2 bases and 11 bases respectively, with 9 bases between them. The CDR3 spans 11 residues. The DNA for the CDR3 is TGTGCCAGCAGTTTATCCCTGACGGCTTTCTTT. As protein: CASSLSLTAFF.

This chain joins TRBV5-6 and TRBJ1-5, with 7 bases aligning to TRBD1. J lost 7 bases, V lost 5 bases, and 9 bases had no gene match. The CDR3 is 14 residues long. Germline lookup yields CDR1 SGHDT and CDR2 YYEEEE. CDR3 coding DNA: TGTGCCAGCAGTTCCCGACAGGGTAACCAGCCCCAGCATTTT. Translation gives CASSSRQGNQPQHF.

The V gene is TRBV23-1, the J gene TRBJ1-6, with 9 positions matching TRBD1. TRBV23-1 is recorded as an ORF, its role being uncertain. The CDR3 length is 13 residues. The trim removed 6 bases at V and 9 bases at J, leaving 3 bases unmatched. CDR3 loop: CASRDRGFSPLHF. The DNA for the CDR3 is TGCGCCAGCAGGGACAGGGGTTTTTCACCCCTCCACTTT.

CDR3 residues: CASSSAGTRTEQFF. DNA of the CDR3: TGTGCCAGCAGTTCCGCGGGGACTAGGACTGAGCAGTTCTTC. This sequence joins TRBV6-5 and TRBJ2-1; TRBD2 matches 8 bases. Germline-derived CDR1 and CDR2 are MNHEY and SVGAGI. The V segment lost 4 bases and the J segment 9 bases; nucleotides outside the gene matches: 8. The CDR3 length is 14 residues.

The chain carries TRBV27 and TRBJ2-3, with D perhaps matching TRBD1 (7 bases). This CDR3 contains 15 residues. From germline, CDR1 is MNHEY and CDR2 SMNVEV (reference sequence). The V and J ends lost 3 bases and 3 bases respectively, with 13 bases between them. The CDR3 loop reads CASSFRRGRTDTQYF. CDR3 in DNA: TGTGCCAGCAGTTTTCGGAGGGGGCGAACAGATACGCAGTATTTT.

The chain uses TRBV6-5 and TRBJ2-7, with D perhaps matching TRBD2 (6 bases). Trimming removed 5 bases at V and 3 bases at J, with 14 bases between. Germline lookup yields CDR1 MNHEY and CDR2 SVGAGI. CDR3 length: 14 residues. Here the CDR3 reads CASSPLLGLYEQYF. The DNA of the CDR3 is TGTGCCAGCAGTCCTCTCCTGGGACTCTACGAGCAGTACTTC.

The V and J genes are TRBV5-1 and TRBJ1-1, with D possibly matching TRBD1 (5 bases). V lost 3 bases to trimming and J lost 8 bases, with 8 bases between them. This CDR3 comprises 11 residues. From germline, CDR1 is SGHRS and CDR2 YFSETQ. The CDR3 DNA follows: TGCGCCAGCAGCTCAGACAGCGAAGCTTTCTTT. This codes for CASSSDSEAFF. Full variable domain (outside the CDR3, taken from reference TRBV5-1 and TRBJ1-1): KAGVTQTPRYLIKTRGQQVTLSCSPISGHRSVSWYQQTPGQGLQFLFEYFSETQRNKGNFPGRFSGRQFSNSRSEMNVSTLELGDSALYLCASSSDSEAFFGQGTRLTVV.

The chain has TRBV6-5 and TRBJ1-1, with 10 bases fitting TRBD1. This CDR3 has 14 residues. The junction had 9 bases not matched to a gene; V was cut back by 6 bases and J by 8 bases. Germline V gives CDR1 MNHEY, CDR2 SVGAGI. The CDR3 protein is CASRKDRGPREAFF. The DNA of the CDR3 is TGTGCCAGCAGAAAAGACAGGGGGCCCCGGGAAGCTTTCTTT.

The V call is TRBV19, the J call TRBJ1-5, with 11 positions matching TRBD1. The CDR3 length is 16 residues. V trimming: 4 bases; J trimming: 6 bases; junction bases outside the gene matches: 8. The germline V gene has CDR1 LNHDA and CDR2 SQIVND (reference sequence). CDR3 sequence reads: CASSRGQGQGVQPQHF. In DNA form, the CDR3 reads TGTGCCAGTAGTAGGGGGCAGGGACAGGGGGTTCAGCCCCAGCATTTT.

The rearrangement uses TRBV27 and TRBJ1-2; tentative D call: TRBD1 (5 bases). This CDR3 has 14 amino acids. V dropped 6 bases and J dropped 5 bases, with 16 bases sitting between them. The germline gives CDR1 MNHEY, CDR2 SMNVEV (reference sequence). The CDR3 DNA is TGTGCCAGCAGCATATGGGGCTCACCTTATGGCTACACCTTC. It specifies CASSIWGSPYGYTF.

V and J are TRBV2 and TRBJ1-5; 9 positions agree with TRBD1. Germline CDR1 is SNHLY and CDR2 is FYNNEI. The V and J ends lost 6 bases and 5 bases, in that order; junction bases with no gene match: 8. CDR3 length: 15 residues. The CDR3 protein is CASRFSGTGYQPQHF. For the CDR3, the DNA is TGTGCCAGCAGATTTTCCGGGACAGGGTATCAGCCCCAGCATTTT. Variable domain in full (rest from reference TRBV2 and TRBJ1-5): EPEVTQTPSHQVTQMGQEVILRCVPISNHLYFYWYRQILGQKVEFLVSFYNNEISEKSEIFDDQFSVERPDGSNFTLKIRSTKLEDSAMYFCASRFSGTGYQPQHFGDGTRLSIL.

The genes are TRBV14 and TRBJ1-2; D unresolved. V dropped 3 bases and J dropped 7 bases, with 18 bases sitting between them. This CDR3 contains 15 residues. Germline assignment: CDR1 SGHDN and CDR2 FVKESK. The CDR3 is CASSQSSSGVRGYTF. In nucleotides, the CDR3 is TGTGCCAGCAGCCAGTCGTCCAGCGGAGTGCGTGGCTACACCTTC.

J is TRBJ2-1 and V is TRBV3-1 (or the pseudogene TRBV3-2); 12 nucleotides align to TRBD2. V was clipped by 5 bases and J by 6 bases; unmatched bases: 5. CDR3 length: 15 residues. Germline CDR1 is LGHDT and CDR2 is YNNKEL (reference sequence). CDR3 in DNA: TGTGCCAGCAGCGACGGACTAGCGGGACTCAATGAGCAGTTCTTC. Residues: CASSDGLAGLNEQFF.

The V call is TRBV6-4, the J call TRBJ1-2, with 7 nucleotides matching TRBD1. The CDR3 extends over 13 amino acids. The J segment lost 2 bases and the V segment lost 6 bases, leaving 3 bases of the junction unmatched. In germline, CDR1 is MRHNA, CDR2 SNTAGT. The CDR3 DNA reads TGTGCCAGCAGGCAGGGACAGAACTATGGCTACACCTTC. This gives the protein CASRQGQNYGYTF.

The J gene is TRBJ2-7, the V gene TRBV5-1, with 7 bases aligning to TRBD1. The J segment lost 0 bases and the V segment lost 2 bases, leaving 5 bases of the junction unmatched. Germline CDR1 reads SGHRS; CDR2 reads YFSETQ. There are 15 residues in the CDR3. CDR3 sequence: CASSFLTGISYEQYF. The CDR3 DNA reads as TGCGCCAGCAGCTTTTTGACAGGGATCTCCTACGAGCAGTACTTC.

The chain has TRBV5-4 and TRBJ1-1, with 9 bases fitting TRBD1. CDR3 size: 15 residues. The germline V gene encodes CDR1 SGHNT and CDR2 YYREEE (reference sequence). V shed 6 bases and J 0 bases; nucleotides not matched to a gene: 6. This chain's CDR3 is CASTRDRVMNTEAFF. The CDR3 DNA is TGTGCCAGCACCAGGGACAGGGTGATGAACACTGAAGCTTTCTTT.

The DNA for the CDR3 is TGTGCCAGCAGCCGTCCCGGGGACAGGGGCTTTTTAAACTATGGCTACACCTTC. As protein: CASSRPGDRGFLNYGYTF. The chain is built from TRBV7-9 and TRBJ1-2; 10 nucleotides agree with TRBD1. CDR3 length: 18 residues. V was clipped by 5 bases and J by 2 bases; unmatched bases: 14. Germline V gives CDR1 SEHNR, CDR2 FQNEAQ (reference sequence).

CDR3: CASSPHKGRYGYTF. CDR3 bases: TGTGCCAGCAGCCCCCACAAGGGCAGGTATGGCTACACCTTC. The rearrangement joins TRBV7-2 to TRBJ1-2, with unresolved D. The CDR3 is 14 amino acids. The germline V and J ends were trimmed by 5 bases and 5 bases, with 15 bases remaining between them. Germline CDR1 reads SGHTA; CDR2 reads FQGNSA. Complete variable domain (other parts from reference TRBV7-2 and TRBJ1-2): GAGVSQSPSNKVTEKGKDVELRCDPISGHTALYWYRQSLGQGLEFLIYFQGNSAPDKSGLPSDRFSAERTGGSVSTLTIQRTQQEDSAVYLCASSPHKGRYGYTFGSGTRLTVV.

The chain carries TRBV28 and TRBJ1-1, with 7 nucleotides matching TRBD1. The J segment lost 5 bases and the V segment lost 5 bases, leaving 2 bases of the junction unmatched. CDR1 and CDR2 from the germline V gene are MDHEN and SYDVKM. This CDR3 is built from 12 residues. In DNA form, the CDR3 reads TGTGCCAGCAGTCAGGGGGAGACTGAAGCTTTCTTT. Protein: CASSQGETEAFF.

The V gene is TRBV5-6, the J gene TRBJ2-7; TRBD1 or TRBD2 may be the D gene (5 bases each). V was pared by 0 bases and J by 6 bases, with 7 bases between. CDR3 length equals 12 residues. The V gene's germline CDR1 is SGHDT and CDR2 YYEEEE. The CDR3 protein is CASSLAGGEQYF. Here the CDR3 DNA reads TGTGCCAGCAGCTTGGCTGGGGGCGAGCAGTACTTC.

The V gene is TRBV11-3, the J gene TRBJ2-1; maybe TRBD1 (6 bases). Trimming cost V 5 bases and J 6 bases, with 14 bases left between them. The CDR3 consists of 14 residues. Germline CDR1 is SGHNT and CDR2 is YENEEA. The CDR3 DNA reads as TGTGCCAGCAGCCCGGGTGGGACAATCAATGAGCAGTTCTTC. This translates into CASSPGGTINEQFF.

The rearrangement joins TRBV10-3 to TRBJ1-2; tentative D call: TRBD1 (6 bases). With 4 bases removed from V and 3 bases from J, the gap between germline ends came to 15 bases. CDR3 length: 15 residues. CDR1 is ENHRY and CDR2 is SYGVKD in the germline V gene. The CDR3 loop reads CAISAAGGRDYGYTF. Here the CDR3 DNA reads TGTGCCATCAGTGCCGCCGGGGGCAGGGACTATGGCTACACCTTC.

The V gene is TRBV18, the J gene TRBJ2-1; TRBD2 matches at 7 bases. Germline values: CDR1 KGHSH, CDR2 LQKENI. This CDR3 has 15 amino acids. With V trimmed by 6 bases and J by 2 bases, 7 bases remained unmatched. DNA for the CDR3: TGTGCCAGCTCCCCAGGACTAGGCGCCTACAATGAGCAGTTCTTC. Its translation is CASSPGLGAYNEQFF.

The chain links TRBV5-5 to TRBJ2-1, with D uncertain. Germline CDR1 and CDR2: SGHKS and YYEKEE (reference sequence). V lost 4 bases, J lost 2 bases, and 16 bases lay in between. The CDR3 runs to 16 residues. This CDR3 is CASSRTQVTPYNEQFF. DNA of the CDR3: TGTGCCAGCAGCCGGACCCAGGTGACCCCCTACAATGAGCAGTTCTTC.

The chain carries TRBV6-2 or TRBV6-3 and TRBJ2-1; D not certain. Per germline, CDR1 MNHEY and CDR2 SVGEGT. V lost 2 bases, J lost 12 bases, and 17 bases lay in between. The CDR3 spans 14 residues. CDR3 sequence reads: CASSYPPSVESQFF. The CDR3 DNA is TGTGCCAGCAGTTACCCCCCATCGGTCGAGTCGCAGTTCTTC.

The DNA for the CDR3 is TGTGCCACCGAGACAGGGAACTATGGCTACACCTTC. Amino acid sequence: CATETGNYGYTF. The chain uses TRBV19 and TRBJ1-2; 7 bases match TRBD1. This CDR3 has 12 amino acids. The germline V gene has CDR1 LNHDA and CDR2 SQIVND (reference sequence). V was clipped by 10 bases and J by 2 bases; unmatched bases: 4. The whole variable domain, remainder taken from reference TRBV19 and TRBJ1-2, is DGGITQSPKYLFRKEGQNVTLSCEQNLNHDAMYWYRQDPGQGLRLIYYSQIVNDFQKGDIAEGYSVSREKKESFPLTVTSAQKNPTAFYLCATETGNYGYTFGSGTRLTVV.

The rearrangement uses TRBV7-9 and TRBJ2-7; 7 bases agree with TRBD1. The CDR3 runs 13 residues. Germline CDR1 reads SEHNR; CDR2 reads FQNEAQ (reference sequence). Trimming took 8 bases from V and 1 from J; bases not matched to a gene: 5. In DNA form, the CDR3 reads TGTGCCAGCTCGGACAGGACATCCTACGAGCAGTACTTC. This codes for CASSDRTSYEQYF.

The genes are TRBV19 and TRBJ2-1, with D uncertain. Per the germline V gene, CDR1 is LNHDA and CDR2 is SQIVND (reference sequence). The V and J ends lost 0 bases and 4 bases respectively, with 7 bases between them. The CDR3 is 14 residues long. In DNA, the CDR3 is TGTGCCAGTAGTATAGAAACACGTTACAATGAGCAGTTCTTC. Its translation: CASSIETRYNEQFF.